Each of the 6 T cell receptor beta chains below was sequenced from the same sample in a study of T cells after yellow fever vaccination. In TCRdb, the 5' RACE reads were re-called with MiXCR into one record per CDR3 protein. Counted here are around 590,000 distinct CDR3 sequences, about 12% occurring once; the ten biggest clones make up about 15%. Source: PBMCs, taken on the day of the yellow fever booster vaccination. All receptors come from a man younger than 45 who received the YFV17D yellow fever vaccine.

The genes are TRBV15 and TRBJ2-3, with D possibly being TRBD1 (5 bases). Germline-derived CDR1 and CDR2 are LNHNV and YYDKDF (reference sequence). The CDR3 contains 16 residues. The V gene lost 4 bases and the J gene lost 0 bases, with 14 bases spanning the gap. The CDR3 loop is CATSTRTSASTDTQYF. The CDR3 nucleotides are TGTGCCACCAGCACACGGACATCCGCTAGCACAGATACGCAGTATTTT. Full variable domain (rest looked up from reference TRBV15 and TRBJ2-3): DAMVIQNPRYQVTQFGKPVTLSCSQTLNHNVMYWYQQKSSQAPKLLFHYYDKDFNNEADTPDNFQSRRPNTSFCFLDIRSPGLGDTAMYLCATSTRTSASTDTQYFGPGTRLTVL.

The gene calls are TRBV27 and TRBJ2-7; TRBD2 agrees at 9 bases. With 5 bases clipped from V and 4 bases from J, the junction kept 9 bases outside the gene matches. This CDR3 contains 15 residues. The V gene's germline CDR1 is MNHEY and CDR2 SMNVEV (reference sequence). The CDR3 region is CASSGATSGRYEQYF. The CDR3 DNA sequence: TGTGCCAGCAGTGGAGCGACTAGCGGACGATACGAGCAGTACTTC.

The chain couples TRBV6-5 to TRBJ2-7; perhaps D is TRBD1 or TRBD2 (5 bases each). Per the germline V gene, CDR1 is MNHEY and CDR2 is SVGAGI. V lost 6 bases and J 2 bases, leaving 20 bases between the germline ends. CDR3 length equals 16 residues. CDR3 amino acids: CASSVLMTRETYEQYF. CDR3 nucleotide sequence: TGTGCCAGCAGCGTACTCATGACCAGGGAGACCTACGAGCAGTACTTC.

The chain is built from TRBV20-1 and TRBJ2-1; a weak D match, TRBD1 (5 bases). Trimming cost V 0 bases and J 0 bases, with 15 bases left between them. CDR1 is DFQATT and CDR2 is SNEGSKA in the germline V gene (reference sequence). CDR3 length: 17 amino acids. The CDR3 loop reads CSARDLTASSSYNEQFF. CDR3 DNA: TGCAGTGCTAGAGATCTGACAGCTTCGAGCTCCTACAATGAGCAGTTCTTC.

This clonotype was picked up a small number of times. J is TRBJ1-2 and V is TRBV20-1; the D is unclear. Germline loops: CDR1 DFQATT, CDR2 SNEGSKA (reference sequence). This CDR3 spans 14 amino acids. Trimming stripped 0 bases from V and 5 bases from J, with 13 bases between. The CDR3 nucleotides are TGCAGTGCTAGAGAGCCCAGCCGGGCTTATGGCTACACCTTC. Amino acids: CSAREPSRAYGYTF.

This clonotype was seen only a few times. The gene calls are TRBV29-1 and TRBJ2-1, with D possibly called TRBD1 or TRBD2 (6 bases each). V lost 7 bases to trimming and J lost 2 bases, with 15 bases between them. CDR3 size: 14 residues. Germline V gene data show CDR1 as SQVTM and CDR2 as ANQGSEA. DNA for the CDR3: TGCAGCGAAACCTCGGGGGCAGCCTACAATGAGCAGTTCTTC. Its protein is CSETSGAAYNEQFF.